The sequence of this T cell receptor beta chain was determined in a study of Graves' ophthalmopathy and Graves' hyperthyroidism. Whole-study results and caveats: Among thyroid clonotypes expanded above 0.001 frequency, most also appeared in blood.

The study amplified TCR beta CDR3 regions using RNA transcripts. Following a first-round RT-PCR that used HTBI primers, a second-round multiplex PCR was carried out. Each CDR3 protein gets one entry after TCRdb re-called the multiplex PCR reads with MiXCR. The repertoire includes about 550,000 distinct CDR3 sequences, 39% of them detected once, and about 4% sits in the top ten. This clonotype was observed many times. Its matching antigen is unknown. Input material: peripheral blood or thyroid tissue (not recorded which). The sequence was collected from an adult man with Graves' hyperthyroidism.

CDR3 protein: CASSLWGVEQYF. As DNA, the CDR3 is TGTGCCAGCAGCTTGTGGGGGGTCGAGCAGTACTTC. The chain combines TRBV5-6 with TRBJ2-7; tentative D call: TRBD2 (6 bases). The V gene lost 1 base and the J gene lost 6 bases, with 8 bases spanning the gap. CDR1 and CDR2 (germline): SGHDT, YYEEEE. This CDR3 has 12 residues.